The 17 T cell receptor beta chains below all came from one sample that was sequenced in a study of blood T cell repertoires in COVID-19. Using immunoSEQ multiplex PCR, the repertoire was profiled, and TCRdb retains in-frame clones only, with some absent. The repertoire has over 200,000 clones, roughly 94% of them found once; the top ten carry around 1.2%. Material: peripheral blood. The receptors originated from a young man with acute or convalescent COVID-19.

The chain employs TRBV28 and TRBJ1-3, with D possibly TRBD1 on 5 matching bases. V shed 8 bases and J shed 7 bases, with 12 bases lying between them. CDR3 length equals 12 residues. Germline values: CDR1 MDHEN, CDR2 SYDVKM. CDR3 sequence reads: CASPGLGNTIYF. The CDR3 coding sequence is TGTGCCAGCCCAGGGTTAGGCAACACCATATATTTT.

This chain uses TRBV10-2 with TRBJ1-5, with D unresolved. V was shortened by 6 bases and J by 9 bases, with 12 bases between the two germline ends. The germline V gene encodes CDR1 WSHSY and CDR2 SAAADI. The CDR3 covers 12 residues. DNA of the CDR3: TGCGCCAGCAGCAATAGCCGGCGGCCCCAGCATTTT. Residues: CASSNSRRPQHF.

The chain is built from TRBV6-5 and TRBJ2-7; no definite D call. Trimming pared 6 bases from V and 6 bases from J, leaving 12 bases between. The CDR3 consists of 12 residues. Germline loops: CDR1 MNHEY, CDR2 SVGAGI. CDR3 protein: CASRYTSGEQYF. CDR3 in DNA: TGTGCCAGCAGATATACGTCGGGCGAGCAGTACTTC.

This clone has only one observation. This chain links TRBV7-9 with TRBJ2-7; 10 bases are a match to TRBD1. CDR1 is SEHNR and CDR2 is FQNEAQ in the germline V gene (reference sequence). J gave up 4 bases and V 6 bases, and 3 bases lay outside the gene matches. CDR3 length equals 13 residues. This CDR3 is CASSQDRGYEQYF. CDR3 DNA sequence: TGTGCCAGCAGTCAGGACAGGGGGTACGAGCAGTACTTC.

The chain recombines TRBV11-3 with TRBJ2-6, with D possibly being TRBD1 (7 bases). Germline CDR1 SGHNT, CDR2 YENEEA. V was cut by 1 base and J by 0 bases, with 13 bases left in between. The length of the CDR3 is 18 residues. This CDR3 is CASSLGGTADSGANVLTF. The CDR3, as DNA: TGTGCCAGCAGCTTAGGCGGGACAGCGGACTCTGGGGCCAACGTCCTGACTTTC.

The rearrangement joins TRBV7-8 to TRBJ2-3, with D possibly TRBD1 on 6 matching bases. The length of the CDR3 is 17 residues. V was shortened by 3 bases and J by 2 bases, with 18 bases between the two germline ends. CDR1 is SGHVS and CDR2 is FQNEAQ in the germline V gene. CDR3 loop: CASSFYLGGIPTDTQYF. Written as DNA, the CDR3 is TGTGCCAGCAGCTTCTACTTAGGGGGAATCCCCACAGATACGCAGTATTTT.

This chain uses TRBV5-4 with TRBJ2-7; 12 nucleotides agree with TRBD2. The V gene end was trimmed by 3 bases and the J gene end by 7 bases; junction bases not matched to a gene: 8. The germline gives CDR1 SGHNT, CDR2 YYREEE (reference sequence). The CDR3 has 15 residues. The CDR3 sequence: CASSSYLAGGNEQYF. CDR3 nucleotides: TGTGCCAGCAGCTCCTACCTAGCGGGAGGGAATGAGCAGTACTTC.

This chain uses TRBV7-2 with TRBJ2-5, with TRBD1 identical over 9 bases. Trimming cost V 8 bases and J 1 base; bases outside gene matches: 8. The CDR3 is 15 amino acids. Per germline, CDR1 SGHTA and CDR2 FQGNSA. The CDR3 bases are TGTGCCAGCGGAATGGACAGGGGCCGCCAAGAGACCCAGTACTTC. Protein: CASGMDRGRQETQYF.

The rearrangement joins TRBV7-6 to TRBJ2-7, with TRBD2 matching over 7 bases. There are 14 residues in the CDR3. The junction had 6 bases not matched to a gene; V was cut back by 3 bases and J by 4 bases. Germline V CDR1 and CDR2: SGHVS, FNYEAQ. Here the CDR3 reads CASSFRGEWYEQYF. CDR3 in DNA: TGTGCCAGCAGCTTCCGGGGGGAATGGTACGAGCAGTACTTC.

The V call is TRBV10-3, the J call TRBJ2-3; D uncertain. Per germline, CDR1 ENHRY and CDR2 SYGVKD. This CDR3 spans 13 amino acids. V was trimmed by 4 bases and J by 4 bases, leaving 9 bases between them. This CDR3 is CAISVGGPDTQYF. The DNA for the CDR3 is TGTGCCATCAGTGTAGGCGGTCCAGATACGCAGTATTTT.

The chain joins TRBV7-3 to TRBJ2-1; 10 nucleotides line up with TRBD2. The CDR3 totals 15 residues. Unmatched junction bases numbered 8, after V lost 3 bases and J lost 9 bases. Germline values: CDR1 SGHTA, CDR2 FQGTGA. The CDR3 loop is CASSLERGGRFEQFF. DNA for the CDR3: TGTGCCAGCAGCTTGGAGCGGGGGGGCCGCTTTGAGCAGTTCTTC. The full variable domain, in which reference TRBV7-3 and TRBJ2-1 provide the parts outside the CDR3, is GAGVSQTPSNKVTEKGKYVELRCDPISGHTALYWYRQSLGQGPEFLIYFQGTGAADDSGLPNDRFFAVRPEGSVSTLKIQRTERGDSAVYLCASSLERGGRFEQFFGPGTRLTVL.

The CDR3 DNA reads TGCGCCAGCAGCTTGGAACAGAACTATGGCTACACCTTC. It yields the protein CASSLEQNYGYTF. The V call is TRBV5-1, the J call TRBJ1-2, with D unclear. Germline CDR1 reads SGHRS; CDR2 reads YFSETQ. V was shortened by 0 bases and J by 2 bases, with 5 bases between the two germline ends. There are 13 residues in the CDR3.

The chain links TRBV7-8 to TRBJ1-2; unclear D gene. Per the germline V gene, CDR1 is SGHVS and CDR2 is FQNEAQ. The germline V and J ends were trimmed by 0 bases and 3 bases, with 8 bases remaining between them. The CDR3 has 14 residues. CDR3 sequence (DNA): TGTGCCAGCAGCTTAGCGTACAGCTACTATGGCTACACCTTC. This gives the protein CASSLAYSYYGYTF. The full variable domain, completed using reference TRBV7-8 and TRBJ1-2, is GAGVSQSPRYKVAKRGQDVALRCDPISGHVSLFWYQQALGQGPEFLTYFQNEAQLDKSGLPSDRFFAERPEGSVSTLKIQRTQQEDSAVYLCASSLAYSYYGYTFGSGTRLTVV.

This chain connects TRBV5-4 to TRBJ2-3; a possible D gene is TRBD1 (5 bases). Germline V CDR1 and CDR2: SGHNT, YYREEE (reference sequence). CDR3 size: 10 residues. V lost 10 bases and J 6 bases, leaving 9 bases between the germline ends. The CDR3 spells CAAGRDTQYF. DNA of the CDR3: TGTGCCGCAGGGCGGGATACGCAGTATTTT.

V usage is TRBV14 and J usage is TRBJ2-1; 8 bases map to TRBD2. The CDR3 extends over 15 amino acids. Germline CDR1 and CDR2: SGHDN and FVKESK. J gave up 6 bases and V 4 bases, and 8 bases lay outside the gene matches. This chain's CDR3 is CASSPAPLAGNEQFF. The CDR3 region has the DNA TGTGCCAGCAGCCCGGCCCCGCTAGCGGGCAATGAGCAGTTCTTC.

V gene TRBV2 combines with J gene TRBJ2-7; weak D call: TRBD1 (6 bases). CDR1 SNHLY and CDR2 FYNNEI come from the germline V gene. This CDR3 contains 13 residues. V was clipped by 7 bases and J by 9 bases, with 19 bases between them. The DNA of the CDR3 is TGTGCCAGCACATTCGGGACATCCTATTGGCAGTACTTC. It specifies CASTFGTSYWQYF.

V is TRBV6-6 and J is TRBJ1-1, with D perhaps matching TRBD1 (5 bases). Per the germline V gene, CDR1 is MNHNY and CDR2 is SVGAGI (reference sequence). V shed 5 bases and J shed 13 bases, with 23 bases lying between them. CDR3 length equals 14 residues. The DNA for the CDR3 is TGTGCCAGCAGTCAAAGGACATCCTTAAGGATTGATTTCTTT. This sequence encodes CASSQRTSLRIDFF.